This T cell receptor (beta chain) was observed in a study of T cell repertoires in cytomegalovirus infection. TCRdb reanalysed the reads using MiXCR and keeps one entry per CDR3 protein. The sample includes some 800,000 distinct CDR3 sequences, about 31% of them seen just once. A word on this clonotype: What it binds is not known.

With V trimmed by 5 bases and J by 2 bases, 9 bases remained unmatched. The CDR3 runs to 15 residues. CDR1 is LNHDA, CDR2 SQIVND, per germline (reference sequence). The sample consisted of cultured CD8+ T cells from PBMCs, taken from culture after CMV antigen stimulation. The V gene is TRBV19, the J gene TRBJ2-7; TRBD1 agrees at 7 bases. This TCR came from a human donor in good health (CMV status not recorded). Some clones in this sample may be carry-over from other donors' samples. CDR3 bases: TGTGCCAGTAGTCCCCGGGACAGTCCAACCTACGAGCAGTACTTC. Residues: CASSPRDSPTYEQYF.